The entry below gives a single T cell receptor (beta chain) sequence along with its context. Germline assignment: CDR1 DFQATT and CDR2 SNEGSKA (reference sequence). This CDR3 region has 15 residues. The junction had 13 bases not matched to a gene; V was cut back by 6 bases and J by 5 bases. MiXCR, run by TCRdb on the RT-PCR reads, gives a single entry per CDR3 protein. This table has 70,000 to 100,000 distinct CDR3 sequences, roughly 5.1% appearing once. This sample is part of a study of patients and donors after allogeneic stem cell transplantation. The origin of this receptor is a human donor who was either an allogeneic HSCT recipient or a stem cell or donor lymphocyte infusion donor (not recorded which). It is not recorded whose cells these are; they may come from a transplant donor. This chain connects TRBV20-1 to TRBJ2-5; 9 nucleotides match TRBD2. The sequenced material came from blood, either unsorted or a sorted T cell fraction (not recorded which). The CDR3 region has the DNA TGCAGTGCGACCGGGGGCGGGGGGGCCGTGGAGACCCAGTACTTC. Amino acid sequence: CSATGGGGAVETQYF.